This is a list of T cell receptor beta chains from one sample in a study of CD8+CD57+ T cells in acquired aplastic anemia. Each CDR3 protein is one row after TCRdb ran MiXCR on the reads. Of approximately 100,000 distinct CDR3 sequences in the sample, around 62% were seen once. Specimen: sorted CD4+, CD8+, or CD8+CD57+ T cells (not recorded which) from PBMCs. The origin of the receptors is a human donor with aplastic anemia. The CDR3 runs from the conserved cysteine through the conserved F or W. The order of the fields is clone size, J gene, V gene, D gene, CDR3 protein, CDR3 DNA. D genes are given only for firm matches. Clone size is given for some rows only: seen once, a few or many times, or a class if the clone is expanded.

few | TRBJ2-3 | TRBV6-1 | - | CASSDRDQSLADTQYF | TGTGCCAGCAGCGATCGGGACCAAAGCTTAGCAGATACGCAGTATTTT
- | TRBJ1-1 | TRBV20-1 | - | CSARVQDLEAFF | TGCAGTGCTAGAGTACAAGATCTTGAAGCTTTCTTT
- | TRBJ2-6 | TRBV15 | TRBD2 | CATSLRGSGANVLTF | TGTGCCACCAGCTTGCGGGGGTCTGGGGCCAACGTCCTGACTTTC
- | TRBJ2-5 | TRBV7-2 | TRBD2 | CASSRGTSGQETQYF | TGTGCCAGCAGCCGCGGGACTAGCGGACAAGAGACCCAGTACTTC
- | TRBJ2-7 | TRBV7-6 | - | CASSLSRDTTYEQYF | TGTGCCAGCAGCTTAAGTCGGGACACTACCTACGAGCAGTACTTC
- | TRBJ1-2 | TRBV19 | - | CASSFRGSDGYTF | TGTGCCAGTAGCTTCAGGGGCTCGGATGGCTACACCTTC
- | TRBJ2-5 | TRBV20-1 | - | CSARDLPGTPLETQYF | TGCAGTGCGAGGGACCTCCCCGGGACTCCCCTGGAGACCCAGTACTTC
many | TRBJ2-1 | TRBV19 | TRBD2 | CASSPTSGSWGNEQFF | TGTGCCAGTAGTCCCACTAGCGGGAGTTGGGGCAATGAGCAGTTCTTC
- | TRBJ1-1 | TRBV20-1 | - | CSVERDINTEAFF | TGCAGTGTGGAAAGGGACATTAACACTGAAGCTTTCTTT
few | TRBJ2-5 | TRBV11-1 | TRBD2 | CASSLGLAGLQETQYF | TGTGCCAGCAGCTTAGGACTAGCGGGGCTCCAAGAGACCCAGTACTTC
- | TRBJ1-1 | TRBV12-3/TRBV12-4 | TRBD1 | CASSLPRQGRTEAFF | TGTGCCAGCAGTTTACCCAGACAGGGACGGACTGAAGCTTTCTTT
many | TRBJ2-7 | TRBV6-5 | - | CASSYSDSRAYEQYF | TGTGCCAGCAGTTACTCGGACAGTCGAGCCTACGAGCAGTACTTC
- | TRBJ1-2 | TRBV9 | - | CASSVQAEYGYTF | TGTGCCAGCAGCGTACAAGCCGAGTATGGCTACACCTTC
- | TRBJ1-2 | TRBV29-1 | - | CSVGGGEYGYTF | TGCAGCGTTGGTGGAGGGGAGTATGGCTACACCTTC
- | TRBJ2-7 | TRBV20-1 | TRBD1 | CSARGPGTGSGEQYF | TGCAGTGCTAGAGGCCCCGGGACAGGGTCGGGCGAGCAGTACTTC
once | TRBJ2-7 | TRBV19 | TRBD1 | CASSIVEGQGYEQYF | TGTGCCAGTAGTATAGTTGAGGGACAGGGCTACGAGCAGTACTTC
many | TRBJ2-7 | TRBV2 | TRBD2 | CASGGGYEQYF | TGTGCCAGCGGGGGGGGGTACGAGCAGTACTTC
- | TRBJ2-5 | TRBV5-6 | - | CASTSGSQETQYF | TGTGCCAGCACCTCAGGCTCCCAAGAGACCCAGTACTTC
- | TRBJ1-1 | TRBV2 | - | CASSGGGRSTEAFF | TGTGCCAGCAGTGGCGGGGGGCGGTCCACTGAAGCTTTCTTT
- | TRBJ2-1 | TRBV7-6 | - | CASSLAGLNEQFF | TGTGCCAGCAGCTTAGCCGGACTGAATGAGCAGTTCTTC
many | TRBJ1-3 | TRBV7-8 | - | CASSLDPTGNTIYF | TGTGCCAGCAGCTTAGACCCGACTGGAAACACCATATATTTT
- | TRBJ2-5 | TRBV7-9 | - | CASSPGGLPEETQYF | TGTGCCAGCAGCCCGGGTGGGCTACCTGAAGAGACCCAGTACTTC
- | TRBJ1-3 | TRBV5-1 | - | CASSRDSAGNTIYF | TGCGCCAGCAGCAGAGACAGCGCTGGAAACACCATATATTTT
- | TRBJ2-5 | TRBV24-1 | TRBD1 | CATSDRQGAGETQYF | TGTGCCACCAGTGATCGACAGGGGGCCGGGGAGACCCAGTACTTC
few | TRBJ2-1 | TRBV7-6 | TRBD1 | CASSSGQYNEQFF | TGTGCCAGCAGCTCGGGACAGTACAATGAGCAGTTCTTC
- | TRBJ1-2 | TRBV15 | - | CATRGNTEGYGYTF | TGTGCCACCCGCGGGAACACTGAAGGGTATGGCTACACCTTC
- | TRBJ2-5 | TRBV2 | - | CASSSSTGRETQYF | TGTGCCAGCAGTTCCTCGACAGGTCGAGAGACCCAGTACTTC
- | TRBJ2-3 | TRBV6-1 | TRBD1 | CASSLRQGGTDTQYF | TGTGCCAGCAGTCTCCGACAGGGCGGCACAGATACGCAGTATTTT
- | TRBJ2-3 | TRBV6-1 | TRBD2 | CASRTNSGGASAADTQYF | TGTGCCAGCAGGACAAATAGCGGGGGGGCCTCAGCCGCAGATACGCAGTATTTT
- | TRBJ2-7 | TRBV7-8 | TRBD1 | CASRDPGTGGGEQYF | TGTGCCAGCAGAGATCCCGGGACAGGGGGCGGCGAGCAGTACTTC
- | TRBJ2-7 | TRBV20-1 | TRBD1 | CSGKSPGQGPYEQYF | TGCAGTGGCAAATCGCCGGGACAGGGGCCCTACGAGCAGTACTTC
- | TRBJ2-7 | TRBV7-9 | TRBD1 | CASSQGARAYEQYF | TGTGCCAGCAGCCAGGGGGCGAGGGCCTACGAGCAGTACTTC